This record concerns one T cell receptor (beta chain) sequence. Its target antigen remains unknown. No much larger clonotype is one base removed from it; base qualities were not supplied. The entire isolated RNA was reverse transcribed using the High Capacity cDNA Reverse Transcription Kit, and thus expressed TCRB transcripts were sequenced. Naive, central memory and regulatory T cell samples underwent deep immunoSEQ sequencing, averaging roughly 3.4 million total reads per sample. After sorted cells were lysed in RLT buffer, RNA was extracted with DNase-treated RNeasy Micro or Mini kits, with the choice depending on cell number. To prevent cross-contamination, each cell subset was processed individually, whereas patient and healthy donor samples were processed jointly. The immunoSEQ multiplex PCR was used to amplify TCRB sequences from cDNA, yielding 87-bp fragments that span the CDR3 region. Sequencing of the amplicons was done on the Illumina HiSeq platform. Per the original workflow: PCR bias was corrected computationally using synthetic template baselines, and reads within Hamming distance 2 were collapsed, with unmergeable singletons discarded. By aligning reads against IMGT, V, D and J genes, CDR3 length, and insertions or deletions at six rearrangement sites were assigned. Clonotype counts were normalized to sorted cell number within each subset before computing true diversity and Gini coefficients with the tcR R package. The overlap coefficient, calculated on TCRB nucleotide sequences, was used to quantify repertoire sharing. As a proxy for the pre-selection repertoire, out-of-frame TCRB sequences from naive cells were analyzed. As stored in TCRdb, this immuneACCESS dataset retains in-frame rearrangements with V and J assigned. A fraction of the clones does not appear; measured against another copy, unresolved V genes explain less than half of the discrepancy, and the remainder lacks a known reason. V, J and clone size reflect that table, while D and trimming were determined from the DNA. The sample contains under 300,000 clones, approximately 14% of them found a single time. The ten most abundant clones make up roughly 0.02% of the sample.

The data belong to a study of beta chain features in type 1 diabetes (dated by TCRdb to the late 2010s). At the level of the whole study: Patients and healthy donors did not differ in mean age, gender distribution, total cell number or subset yield. Across all samples, around 100 million sorted cells were examined, and cell number per subset correlated strongly with RNA yield. In the study, recently diagnosed type 1 diabetes patients and matched healthy donors were compared on the TCRB repertoires of their sorted circulating CD4+ T cell subsets. Regulatory and stem cell-like memory subsets were isolated from only 8 patients and roughly eight healthy donors, whereas naive and central memory subsets came from all 28 donors. Results and caveats for the whole study, not just this receptor: In all four CD4+ subsets, TCRB CDR3 length was moderately but significantly shorter in type 1 diabetes patients. Patients with type 1 diabetes made fewer insertions and deleted more nucleotides at VDJ recombination sites, implying thymic rearrangement abnormalities. Because cDNA was sequenced instead of genomic DNA, activated cells with high expression could be over-represented, although the groups did not differ in activation or CD3 levels. Naive, central memory and regulatory TCRB repertoires appeared to be more similar among patients than among healthy donors. Shorter templates might be favored by PCR, yet because patient and control samples were amplified and corrected together, any such skew would affect both groups equally. Only small numbers of individuals were included in the HLA sub-analyses, which left unresolved whether HLA type had any influence on TCRB rearrangement.

Each donor gave one peripheral blood draw, averaging about 120 mL, which was collected into heparinised tubes. Using a panel that included CD45RO, CCR7, CD25, CD127, CD95 and CD27, naive, central memory, regulatory and stem cell-like memory CD4+ T cells were sorted on a BD FACSAria II. Every sorted population had a purity above 95%. Right away, PBMCs were isolated by Lymphoprep density gradient centrifugation and were stained directly, with no culture step. Samples were stained and sorted in pairs, with one healthy donor and one patient per experiment, so that batch effects were minimized. Relative to germline, V is missing 8 bases and J is missing 0 bases, with 5 bases of the junction outside any gene match. Looking up the germline V gene yields CDR1 SNHLY and CDR2 FYNNEI. The cysteine opens and the phenylalanine closes a CDR3 of 14 amino acids. Here the CDR3 DNA is all that survives: 42 bases in frame from base 1.

This sequence uses TRBV2 and TRBJ2-5, with 8 middle bases fitting TRBD2. The specimen was naive CD4+ T cells from blood. The sample's cell subset or site, from its label and the paper: true naive CD4+ T cells. The receptor's source is a man under 40 with type 1 diabetes. The CDR3 protein sequence reads: CASVPGGYQETQYF. The DNA reads as follows: TGTGCCAGCGTCCCGGGAGGGTACCAAGAGACCCAGTACTTC.